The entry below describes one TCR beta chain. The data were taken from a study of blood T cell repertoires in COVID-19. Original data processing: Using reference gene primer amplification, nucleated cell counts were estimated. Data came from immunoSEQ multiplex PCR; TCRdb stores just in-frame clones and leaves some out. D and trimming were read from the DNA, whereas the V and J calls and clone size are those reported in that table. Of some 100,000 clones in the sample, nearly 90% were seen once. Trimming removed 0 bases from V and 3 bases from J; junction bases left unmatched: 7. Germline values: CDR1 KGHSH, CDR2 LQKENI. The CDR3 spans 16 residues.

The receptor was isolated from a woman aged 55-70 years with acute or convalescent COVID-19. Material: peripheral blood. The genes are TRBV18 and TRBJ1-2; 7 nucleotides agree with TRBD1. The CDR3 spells CASSPPRAGGDYGYTF. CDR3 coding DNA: TGTGCCAGCTCACCACCGAGGGCAGGGGGAGACTATGGCTACACCTTC. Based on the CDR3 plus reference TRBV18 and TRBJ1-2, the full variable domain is NAGVMQNPRHLVRRRGQEARLRCSPMKGHSHVYWYRQLPEEGLKFMVYLQKENIIDESGMPKERFSAEFPKEGPSILRIQQVVRGDSAAYFCASSPPRAGGDYGYTFGSGTRLTVV.